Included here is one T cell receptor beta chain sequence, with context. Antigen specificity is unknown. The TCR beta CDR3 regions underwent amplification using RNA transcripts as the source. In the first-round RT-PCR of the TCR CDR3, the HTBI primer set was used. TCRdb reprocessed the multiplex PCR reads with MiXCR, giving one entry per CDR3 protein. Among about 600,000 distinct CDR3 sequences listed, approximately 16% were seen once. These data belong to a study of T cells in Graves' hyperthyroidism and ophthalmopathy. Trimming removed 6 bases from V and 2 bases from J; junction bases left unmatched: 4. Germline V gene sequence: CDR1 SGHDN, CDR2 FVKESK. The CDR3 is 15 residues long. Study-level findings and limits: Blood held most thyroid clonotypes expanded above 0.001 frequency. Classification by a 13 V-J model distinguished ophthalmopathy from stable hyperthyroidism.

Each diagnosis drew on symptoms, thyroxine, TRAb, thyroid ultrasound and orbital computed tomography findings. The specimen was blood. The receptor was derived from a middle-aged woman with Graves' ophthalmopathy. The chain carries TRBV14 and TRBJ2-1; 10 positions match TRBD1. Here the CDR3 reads CASRRGQGAYNEQFF. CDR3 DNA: TGTGCCAGCAGGCGAGGACAGGGGGCCTACAATGAGCAGTTCTTC.